One and the same sample provided the 16 T cell receptor beta chains below, sequenced in a study of radiotherapy plus CTLA-4 blockade in lung cancer (dated by TCRdb to 2017 to 2018). Library preparation used the immunoSEQ multiplex PCR assay. TCRdb holds this immuneACCESS table with in-frame rearrangements only. Some clones are missing; in checked studies, unresolved V genes explain under half, and the rest has no known cause. Counted in this sample were tens of thousands of clones; approximately 84% of them appeared once. The top ten clonotypes cover 4% to 5.5% of the sample. The specimen was peripheral blood, collected from a patient treated with radiotherapy plus ipilimumab. The receptors stem from a human donor with non-small cell lung cancer whose response to radiotherapy plus ipilimumab could not be evaluated.

The chain uses TRBV28 and TRBJ2-2; 7 nucleotides match TRBD2. Trimming removed 2 bases from V and 3 bases from J; junction bases left unmatched: 9. Germline-derived CDR1 and CDR2 are MDHEN and SYDVKM. This CDR3 spans 17 amino acids. The CDR3 sequence is CASSLTAGTQYTGELFF. The CDR3 DNA is TGTGCCAGCAGTTTAACAGCGGGAACTCAGTACACCGGGGAGCTGTTTTTT.

The V call is TRBV29-1, the J call TRBJ1-1, with 11 bases matching TRBD1. From germline, CDR1 is SQVTM and CDR2 ANQGSEA. The V and J ends lost 5 bases and 4 bases, in that order; junction bases with no gene match: 18. The CDR3 sequence is 18 residues long. In nucleotides, the CDR3 is TGCAGCGTTATAGGGAGATCGGGGACGGGACAGGGGGTCACTGAAGCTTTCTTT. It is translated as CSVIGRSGTGQGVTEAFF.

The rearrangement links TRBV28 to TRBJ2-3, with 8 bases lining up with TRBD2. Germline values: CDR1 MDHEN, CDR2 SYDVKM. V lost 3 bases to trimming and J lost 8 bases; unmatched junction nucleotides: 1. The CDR3 spans 12 residues. CDR3 bases: TGTGCCAGCAGTTTGACTAGCGCTACGCAGTATTTT. This encodes CASSLTSATQYF.

The J gene is TRBJ2-1, the V gene TRBV5-1; 11 positions match TRBD2. V shed 4 bases and J 7 bases; nucleotides not matched to a gene: 10. This CDR3 contains 16 residues. Per germline, CDR1 SGHRS and CDR2 YFSETQ. The CDR3 DNA is TGCGCCAGCAGCGGAGGTATGAGGACTAGCGGGAATGAGCAGTTCTTC. Translated: CASSGGMRTSGNEQFF.

The chain joins TRBV28 to TRBJ1-2, with TRBD1 as a possible D gene (6 bases). In germline, CDR1 is MDHEN, CDR2 SYDVKM. This CDR3 region has 14 residues. V was clipped by 2 bases and J by 4 bases, with 11 bases between them. The CDR3 loop reads CASSLGRGRYGYTF. CDR3 coding DNA: TGTGCCAGCAGTTTAGGGCGGGGGCGCTATGGCTACACCTTC.

This clone has only a few counts. The chain uses TRBV5-6 and TRBJ1-1, with D perhaps matching TRBD1 (6 bases). The CDR3 length is 15 residues. V gave up 0 bases and J gave up 5 bases, with 14 bases separating them. Germline values: CDR1 SGHDT, CDR2 YYEEEE. CDR3: CASSLAQGKKTEAFF. CDR3 nucleotide sequence: TGTGCCAGCAGCTTGGCCCAGGGGAAGAAGACTGAAGCTTTCTTT. The full variable domain, its missing parts supplied by reference TRBV5-6 and TRBJ1-1, is DAGVTQSPTHLIKTRGQQVTLRCSPKSGHDTVSWYQQALGQGPQFIFQYYEEEERQRGNFPDRFSGHQFPNYSSELNVNALLLGDSALYLCASSLAQGKKTEAFFGQGTRLTVV.

The CDR3 sequence is CASSLVSGTNRADTEAFF. Here the CDR3 DNA reads TGCGCCAGCAGCTTGGTCTCAGGGACTAATAGGGCGGACACTGAAGCTTTCTTT. The chain joins TRBV5-1 to TRBJ1-1; perhaps TRBD1 as D (5 bases). The V and J ends lost 0 bases and 3 bases respectively, with 21 bases between them. CDR3 length: 18 amino acids. Germline V lookup: CDR1 SGHRS, CDR2 YFSETQ.

The chain employs TRBV27 and TRBJ1-5; 9 bases map to TRBD1. The CDR3 covers 17 residues. Looked up from germline, CDR1 is MNHEY and CDR2 is SMNVEV (reference sequence). V dropped 5 bases and J dropped 2; count of bases not matched to a gene: 10. This CDR3 is CASSPSGGQGGNQPQHF. The DNA for the CDR3 is TGTGCCAGCAGTCCTTCGGGGGGACAGGGAGGCAATCAGCCCCAGCATTTT.

V is TRBV28 and J is TRBJ1-4; D perhaps matches TRBD1 (6 bases). Looked up from germline, CDR1 is MDHEN and CDR2 is SYDVKM. The V end lost 3 bases, the J end lost 2 bases, and 10 bases lay between the germline ends. The CDR3 runs to 15 residues. CDR3 DNA: TGTGCCAGCAGTTTTATGGGGGCGACTAATGAAAAACTGTTTTTT. Residues: CASSFMGATNEKLFF.

The chain recombines TRBV18 with TRBJ2-2, with D perhaps TRBD1 (5 bases). This CDR3 contains 15 residues. The V gene's germline CDR1 is KGHSH and CDR2 LQKENI. The V gene lost 8 bases and the J gene lost 8 bases, with 21 bases spanning the gap. The CDR3 sequence: CASLPDSRQTGELFF. The CDR3 DNA reads TGTGCCAGCCTACCCGACAGTCGTCAAACGGGGGAGCTGTTTTTT.

The chain couples TRBV28 to TRBJ2-7; D possibly corresponds to TRBD2 (6 bases). Germline CDR1 MDHEN, CDR2 SYDVKM. Trimming removed 4 bases from V and 9 bases from J, with 19 bases in between. The CDR3 is 14 residues long. The DNA of the CDR3 is TGTGCCAGCAGTTCCCCGGGACTCCCCATTGGGCAGTACTTC. It is translated as CASSSPGLPIGQYF.

This clone was observed a single time. The rearrangement joins TRBV7-8 to TRBJ2-3; 9 nucleotides agree with TRBD1. Germline loops: CDR1 SGHVS, CDR2 FQNEAQ. Unmatched junction bases numbered 4, after V lost 0 bases and J lost 6 bases. CDR3 size: 15 residues. CDR3 region: CASSLAGTGTDTQYF. The CDR3 DNA is TGTGCCAGCAGCTTAGCCGGGACAGGGACTGATACGCAGTATTTT. Based on the CDR3 plus reference TRBV7-8 and TRBJ2-3, the full variable domain is GAGVSQSPRYKVAKRGQDVALRCDPISGHVSLFWYQQALGQGPEFLTYFQNEAQLDKSGLPSDRFFAERPEGSVSTLKIQRTQQEDSAVYLCASSLAGTGTDTQYFGPGTRLTVL.

This clone was observed a single time. Germline and junction disagree at one end, which may indicate a read error. The rearrangement uses TRBV7-7 and TRBJ2-1; 7 bases line up with TRBD1. From germline, CDR1 is SSHAT and CDR2 FNYEAQ (reference sequence). The CDR3 length is 15 residues. The CDR3 DNA reads as TGTGCTAGCAGCTTAGGGCAGGGGGCCTACAATGAGCAGTTCTTC. Translation: CASSLGQGAYNEQFF.

The J gene is TRBJ1-1, the V gene TRBV7-9; a possible D gene is TRBD1 (6 bases). Germline V gene data show CDR1 as SEHNR and CDR2 as FQNEAQ (reference sequence). This CDR3 is built from 15 residues. V was cut by 4 bases and J by 1 base, with 13 bases left in between. CDR3 sequence: CASSWGGAENTEAFF. The CDR3 bases are TGTGCCAGCAGCTGGGGGGGGGCAGAGAACACTGAAGCTTTCTTT.

This clone was observed a few times. This rearrangement joins TRBV19 to TRBJ1-1; D is unresolved. CDR3 length: 13 amino acids. CDR1 LNHDA and CDR2 SQIVND come from the germline V gene (reference sequence). V lost 7 bases, J lost 0 bases, and 9 bases lay in between. Here the CDR3 reads CASISQMNTEAFF. DNA for the CDR3: TGTGCCAGTATTTCTCAGATGAACACTGAAGCTTTCTTT.

J is TRBJ1-3 and V is TRBV18, with 8 bases that match TRBD1. This CDR3 region has 17 residues. CDR1 KGHSH and CDR2 LQKENI come from the germline V gene. The V gene end was trimmed by 2 bases and the J gene end by 2 bases; junction bases not matched to a gene: 8. CDR3 sequence (DNA): TGTGCCAGCTCACCAGATCGACAGGGGCTCCCTGGAAACACCATATATTTT. Its protein product is CASSPDRQGLPGNTIYF.